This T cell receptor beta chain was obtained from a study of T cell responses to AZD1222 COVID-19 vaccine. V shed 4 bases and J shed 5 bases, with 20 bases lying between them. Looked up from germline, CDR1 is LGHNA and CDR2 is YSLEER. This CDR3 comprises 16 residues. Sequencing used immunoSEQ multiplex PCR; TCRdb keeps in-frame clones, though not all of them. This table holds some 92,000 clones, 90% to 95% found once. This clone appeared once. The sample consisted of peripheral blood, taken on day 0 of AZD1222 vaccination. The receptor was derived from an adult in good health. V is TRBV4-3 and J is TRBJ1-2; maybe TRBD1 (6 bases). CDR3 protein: CASSRSGGGAGYGYTF. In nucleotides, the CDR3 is TGCGCCAGCAGCCGGAGCGGTGGGGGCGCAGGGTATGGCTACACCTTC.